In its sample, the clone carrying this T cell receptor beta chain was seen once. Sequencing used immunoSEQ multiplex PCR; TCRdb keeps in-frame clones, though not all of them. In the table there are about 300,000 clones, roughly 84% of which are singletons. This CDR3 is 19 amino acids long. Germline trimming cut 4 bases from V and 0 bases from J; bases unmatched to any gene: 10. From germline, CDR1 is LGHDT and CDR2 YNNKEL (reference sequence). The record originates from a study of blood T cell repertoires in COVID-19. For the study at large: Samples taken during acute and convalescent COVID-19 were collected in the United States, Italy and Spain. The cDNA or gDNA used as material had been derived from T cells, B-cell-depleted T cells, or PBMCs.

Those enrolled in Seattle joined during active infection and were followed longitudinally afterward. This clonotype was obtained from a human donor with COVID-19, enrolled during active disease. The donor label of this sample is uncertain. Sample: peripheral blood. The V and J genes are TRBV3-1 (or the pseudogene TRBV3-2) and TRBJ2-6; the match to TRBD2 covers 9 bases. CDR3 in DNA: TGTGCCAGCAGCCCCCCCGGAGCGGGAGGTTACTCTGGGGCCAACGTCCTGACTTTC. Translating it yields CASSPPGAGGYSGANVLTF.